Listed here is a single T cell receptor beta chain. Its target is not known. With the Oncomine TCR Beta short-read assay, DNA from cultured CD4+ T cells was sequenced. It was from cultured CD4+ T cells that genomic DNA was extracted. TCRdb re-called the PCR reads with MiXCR, one entry per CDR3 protein. This table has over 8,500 distinct CDR3 sequences, over 25% appearing once. These data come from a study of vaccination and CD4 T cells after COVID-19. Study context: SARS-CoV-2, HCoV-NL63, HCoV-OC43 and HCoV-229E supplied the overlapping spike peptides used to stimulate cells.

The treatment here: 10-day PBMC culture with coronavirus spike peptide pools or control peptides (ViraFEST assay). The unexposed donor gave CD4+ T cells before the COVID-19 pandemic (2011-2018). With about 10 ug/ml peptide pools and around 9 IU/ml IL-2, PBMCs were cultured at some 2 million per well. On days 3 and 7, half the medium was swapped for fresh IL-2-containing medium. The clonotype comes from a human donor in good health. The sample consisted of CD4+ T cells from blood, cultured in vitro.

This chain's CDR3 is CASSPVGGDNEQFF. CDR3 nucleotide sequence: TGTGCCAGCAGTCCGGTTGGGGGAGACAATGAGCAGTTCTTC. The chain carries TRBV6-1 and TRBJ2-1; tentatively, D is TRBD1 or TRBD2 (5 bases each). Per germline, CDR1 MNHNS and CDR2 SASEGT. The CDR3 contains 14 residues. V lost 5 bases, J lost 5 bases, and 13 bases lay in between.